Below, 7 T cell receptor beta chains from the same sample are listed, as sequenced in a study of molecular identifiers for immune sequencing clone quantification. In TCRdb, the PCR reads were re-called with MiXCR into one record per CDR3 protein. Found here are around 480,000 distinct CDR3 sequences, roughly 24% of them singletons; the top ten hold around 0.79%. Material: naive CD8+ T cells from blood, with Jurkat cell RNA spiked in. As to subset: FACS-sorted CD8+CD4-CCR7+CD45RA+ naive T cells. The receptors originated from a human donor in good health. Some libraries in this study had Jurkat cell RNA spiked in.

This clonotype was picked up a small number of times. The chain has TRBV27 and TRBJ2-7; possibly TRBD2 for D (6 bases). The V end was cut by 3 bases, the J end by 2 bases, with 14 bases between. The CDR3 length is 15 residues. The germline V gene has CDR1 MNHEY and CDR2 SMNVEV (reference sequence). Written as DNA, the CDR3 is TGTGCCAGCAGTTTTCGATCGGGAGCGACCTACGAGCAGTACTTC. Encoded protein: CASSFRSGATYEQYF.

Comment on this clonotype: The junction departs from the called germline gene at one end, perhaps through a read error. The chain is built from TRBV20-1 and TRBJ1-1; 7 positions agree with TRBD1. CDR1 and CDR2 (germline): DFQATT, SNEGSKA (reference sequence). The length of the CDR3 is 16 residues. CDR3 coding DNA: TGCTGTGCTAGAGACCGACAGGGTCTACGTGGGACTGAAGCTTTCTTT. The encoded protein is CCARDRQGLRGTEAFF.

Only a few counts were recorded for this clonotype. The V call is TRBV4-3, the J call TRBJ2-7; TRBD2 is a possible D gene (5 bases). This CDR3 spans 15 amino acids. V was cut by 3 bases and J by 0 bases, with 12 bases left in between. Germline V gives CDR1 LGHNA, CDR2 YSLEER. CDR3 sequence reads: CASSHTTGSSYEQYF. The CDR3 nucleotides are TGCGCCAGCAGCCACACGACGGGGAGCTCCTACGAGCAGTACTTC.

As to this clonotype: A clone one base away is much larger, so this may be a read error. The chain employs TRBV9 and TRBJ2-3; D gene uncertain. This CDR3 has 16 amino acids. The germline V and J ends were trimmed by 7 bases and 0 bases, with 18 bases remaining between them. The germline V gene has CDR1 SGDLS and CDR2 YYNGEE. The CDR3 reads CASGISGPVSTDTQYF. As DNA, the CDR3 is TGTGCCAGCGGCATATCTGGGCCAGTGAGCACAGATACGCAGTATTTT.

This chain connects TRBV19 to TRBJ2-5; 8 nucleotides align to TRBD2. The CDR3 extends over 13 amino acids. Germline CDR1 reads LNHDA; CDR2 reads SQIVND (reference sequence). Unmatched junction bases numbered 4, after V lost 5 bases and J lost 5 bases. The CDR3 loop is CASSATSGETQYF. CDR3 DNA: TGTGCCAGTAGTGCCACTAGCGGCGAGACCCAGTACTTC.

The chain uses TRBV30 and TRBJ1-6; 9 positions match TRBD1. The CDR3 length is 17 residues. CDR1 is GTSNPN, CDR2 SVGIG, per germline (reference sequence). The ends lost 4 bases at V and 4 bases at J; junction bases unmatched: 11. CDR3 DNA: TGTGCCTGGATGTTGGGGTCAGACAGGGGGTATAATTCACCCCTCCACTTT. Protein: CAWMLGSDRGYNSPLHF. Together with reference TRBV30 and TRBJ1-6, the CDR3 gives the full variable domain: SQTIHQWPATLVQPVGSPLSLECTVEGTSNPNLYWYRQAAGRGLQLLFYSVGIGQISSEVPQNLSASRPQDRQFILSSKKLLLSDSGFYLCAWMLGSDRGYNSPLHFGNGTRLTVT.

This clonotype was detected ten times or more. The J gene is TRBJ2-2, the V gene TRBV19; 7 bases match TRBD2. The CDR3 runs 14 residues. Germline V lookup: CDR1 LNHDA, CDR2 SQIVND (reference sequence). The J segment lost 5 bases and the V segment lost 7 bases, leaving 7 bases of the junction unmatched. CDR3 loop: CASTPGEGTGELFF. CDR3 bases: TGTGCCAGTACCCCTGGGGAGGGGACCGGGGAGCTGTTTTTT. The entire variable domain, with the rest obtained from reference TRBV19 and TRBJ2-2, is as follows: DGGITQSPKYLFRKEGQNVTLSCEQNLNHDAMYWYRQDPGQGLRLIYYSQIVNDFQKGDIAEGYSVSREKKESFPLTVTSAQKNPTAFYLCASTPGEGTGELFFGEGSRLTVL.